The text below deals with one T cell receptor beta chain. What it binds is unknown. This sample was included in a study of shared clonotypes between healthy human individuals. Study-level points and caveats: The authors sampled blood alone, and tissue repertoires likely differ. Rarefaction showed that sequencing of sorted subsets was incomplete (despite large depth).

Produced via immunoSEQ multiplex PCR; TCRdb's table is partial and in-frame only. Of roughly 2 million clones in the sample, about 95% were seen once. Terminally differentiated effector memory CD45RA+ cells were excluded from the naive CD8 cells, which were CD45RO-negative and positively selected for CCR7. The sequenced sample consisted of naive CD8+ T cells sorted from blood. The clonotype originates from a man aged 18 to 30 in good health.

For the CDR3, the DNA is TGTGCCAGCAGCGTAAACATTGGCTCTGGAAACACCATATATTTT. The encoded protein is CASSVNIGSGNTIYF. V usage is TRBV9 and J usage is TRBJ1-3; D remains unclear. The CDR3 runs 15 residues. V was shortened by 1 base and J by 0 bases, with 8 bases between the two germline ends. Germline V gene lookup returns CDR1 SGDLS and CDR2 YYNGEE.